This T cell receptor beta chain stems from a study of T cell responses to AZD1222 COVID-19 vaccine. Overall study: Researchers grouped second doses given at about 4 or about 12 weeks into one pool. Study outcomes and limitations: Of spike-specific TCRs, nearly half reportedly target regions left unmutated in variants.

Sequencing used immunoSEQ multiplex PCR; TCRdb keeps in-frame clones, though not all of them. Of 120,000 or so clones listed, approximately 88% are singletons. The germline V gene encodes CDR1 SGHAT and CDR2 FQNNGV. CDR3 length: 15 amino acids. V lost 5 bases and J lost 3, with 13 bases in between. To note about this clone: Its target is not known.

This specimen consisted of peripheral blood, obtained on day 0 of AZD1222 vaccination. The source is an adult in good health. The chain is built from TRBV11-2 and TRBJ1-4; D remains ambiguous. CDR3 loop: CASSANGEPNEKLFF. The CDR3 bases are TGTGCCAGCAGCGCAAACGGAGAACCTAATGAAAAACTGTTTTTT.